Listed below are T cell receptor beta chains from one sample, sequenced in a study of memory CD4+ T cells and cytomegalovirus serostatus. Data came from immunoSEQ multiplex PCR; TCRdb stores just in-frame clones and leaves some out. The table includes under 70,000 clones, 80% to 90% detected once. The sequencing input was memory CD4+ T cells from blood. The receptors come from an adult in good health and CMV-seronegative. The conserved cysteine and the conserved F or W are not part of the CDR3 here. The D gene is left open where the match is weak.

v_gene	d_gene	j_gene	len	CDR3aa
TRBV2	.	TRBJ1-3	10	ASRSSGNTIY
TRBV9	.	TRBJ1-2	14	ASSVEVTGGNYGYT
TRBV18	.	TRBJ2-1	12	ASSVGDPYNEQF
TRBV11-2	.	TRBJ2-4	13	ASSLSQGRENIQY
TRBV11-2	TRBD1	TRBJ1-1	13	ASSSRGQADTEAF
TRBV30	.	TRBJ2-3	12	AWSVRGGTDTQY
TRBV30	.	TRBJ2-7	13	AWNYGTRSSYEQY
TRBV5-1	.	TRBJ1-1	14	ASSLGGLQGSGEAF
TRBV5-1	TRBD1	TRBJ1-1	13	ASSLGTGDGTEAF
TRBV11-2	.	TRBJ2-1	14	ASSLLQGGSYNEQF
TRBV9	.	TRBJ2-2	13	ASSVGTVNTGELF
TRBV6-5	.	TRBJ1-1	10	ASRSGGGGAF
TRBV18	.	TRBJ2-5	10	ASSPRGETQY
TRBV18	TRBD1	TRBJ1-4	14	ASSLTGAGRSEKLF
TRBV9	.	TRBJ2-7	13	ASSVDIVSSYEQY
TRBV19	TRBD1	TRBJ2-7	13	ASRNTVTGAYEQY
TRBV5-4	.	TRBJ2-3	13	ASSFGGASTDTQY
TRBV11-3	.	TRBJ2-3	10	ASSLGGSTQY
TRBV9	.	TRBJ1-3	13	ASSVRPDSGNTIY
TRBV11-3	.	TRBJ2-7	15	ASSLDNDYTAWGEQY
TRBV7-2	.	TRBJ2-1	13	ASSLVGARDNEQF
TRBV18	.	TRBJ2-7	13	ASSLNRRTRNEQY
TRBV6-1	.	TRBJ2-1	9	ASRSGREQF
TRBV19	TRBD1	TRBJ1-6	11	ASTGTGGSPLH
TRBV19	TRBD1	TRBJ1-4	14	ASSPRDRDPNEKLF
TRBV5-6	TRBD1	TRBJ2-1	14	ASSSLRTGGAGEQF
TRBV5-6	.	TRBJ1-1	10	ASSYTVTEAF
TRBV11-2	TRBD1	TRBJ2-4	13	ASSFTGTGVDIQY
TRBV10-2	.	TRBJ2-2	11	ASSVANTGELF
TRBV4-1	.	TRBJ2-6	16	ASSQRLSGSSGANVLT
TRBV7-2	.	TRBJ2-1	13	ASSLERALYNEQF
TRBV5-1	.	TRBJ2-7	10	ASVGFLGEQY
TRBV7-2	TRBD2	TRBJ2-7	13	ASSLGASGNYEQY
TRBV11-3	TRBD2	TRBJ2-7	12	ASREREGLYEQY
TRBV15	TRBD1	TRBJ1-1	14	ATSMDRGQRGTEAF
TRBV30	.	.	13	AWSPNVLGRYEQY
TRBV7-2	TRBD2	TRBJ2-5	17	ASSLAIAGGIGSQETQY
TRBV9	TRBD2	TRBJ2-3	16	ASSVTSGSGLRTDTQY
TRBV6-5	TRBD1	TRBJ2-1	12	ASSSSSGTGEQF
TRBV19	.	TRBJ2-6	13	ASSSRGLEGNVLT